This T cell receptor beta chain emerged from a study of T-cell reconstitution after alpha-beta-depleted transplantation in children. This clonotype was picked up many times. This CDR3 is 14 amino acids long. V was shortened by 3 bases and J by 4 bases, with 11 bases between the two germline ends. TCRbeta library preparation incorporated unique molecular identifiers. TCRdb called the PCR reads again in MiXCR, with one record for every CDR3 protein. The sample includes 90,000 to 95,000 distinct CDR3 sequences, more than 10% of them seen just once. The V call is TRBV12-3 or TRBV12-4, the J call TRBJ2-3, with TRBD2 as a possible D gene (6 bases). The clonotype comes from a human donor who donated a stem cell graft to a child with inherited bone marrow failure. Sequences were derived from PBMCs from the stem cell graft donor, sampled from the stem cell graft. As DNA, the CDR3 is TGTGCCAGCAGTTTGGGCCCGGGGGCAGATACGCAGTATTTT. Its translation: CASSLGPGADTQYF.